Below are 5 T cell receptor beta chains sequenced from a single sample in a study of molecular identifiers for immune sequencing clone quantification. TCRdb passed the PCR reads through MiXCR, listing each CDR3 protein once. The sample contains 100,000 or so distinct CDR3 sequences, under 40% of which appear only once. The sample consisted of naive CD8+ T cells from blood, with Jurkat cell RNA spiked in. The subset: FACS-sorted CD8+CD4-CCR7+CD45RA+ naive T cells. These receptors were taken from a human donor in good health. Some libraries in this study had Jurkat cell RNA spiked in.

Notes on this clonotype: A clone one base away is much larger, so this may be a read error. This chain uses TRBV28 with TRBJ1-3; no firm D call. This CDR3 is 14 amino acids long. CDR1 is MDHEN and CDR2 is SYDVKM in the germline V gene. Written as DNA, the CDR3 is TGTGCCAGCAGTTTGGTCAGCTCTGGAAACACCACATATTTT. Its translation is CASSLVSSGNTTYF.

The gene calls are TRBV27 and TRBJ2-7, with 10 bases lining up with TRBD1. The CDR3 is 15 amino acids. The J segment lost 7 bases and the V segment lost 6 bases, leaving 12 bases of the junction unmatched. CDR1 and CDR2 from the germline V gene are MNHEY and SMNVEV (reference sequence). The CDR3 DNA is TGTGCCAGCAGCCACACCGGGACAGGGGTTAGGGAGCAGTACTTC. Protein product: CASSHTGTGVREQYF.

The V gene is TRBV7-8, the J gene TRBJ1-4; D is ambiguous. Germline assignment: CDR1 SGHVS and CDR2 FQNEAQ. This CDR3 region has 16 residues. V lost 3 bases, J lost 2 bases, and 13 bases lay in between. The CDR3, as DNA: TGTGCCAGCAGCTTTCTTGGGTCTTCCACTAATGAAAAACTGTTTTTT. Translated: CASSFLGSSTNEKLFF.

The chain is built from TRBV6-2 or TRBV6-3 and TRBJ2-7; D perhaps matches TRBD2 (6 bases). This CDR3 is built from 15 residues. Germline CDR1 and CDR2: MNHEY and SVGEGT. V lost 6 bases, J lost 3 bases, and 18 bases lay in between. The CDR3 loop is CASSSSGLFNYEQYF. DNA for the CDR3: TGTGCCAGCAGCTCCTCGGGACTGTTTAACTACGAGCAGTACTTC.

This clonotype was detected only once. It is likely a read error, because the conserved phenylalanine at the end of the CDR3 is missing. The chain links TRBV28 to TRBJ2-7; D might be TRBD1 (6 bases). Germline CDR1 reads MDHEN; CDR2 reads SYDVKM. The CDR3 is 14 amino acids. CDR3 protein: CAGSSPDRSYEQYS. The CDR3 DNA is TGTGCCGGCAGTTCGCCGGACAGAAGTTACGAGCAGTACTCC.